This TCR beta chain was found in a study of blood T cell repertoires in COVID-19. Some clones are missing from TCRdb's copy, which holds only in-frame ones; the method was immunoSEQ multiplex PCR. The sample holds some 120,000 clones, around 77% seen once. Trimming removed 4 bases at V and 6 bases at J, with 6 bases between. This CDR3 comprises 12 residues. The chain carries TRBV12-3 or TRBV12-4 and TRBJ1-4, with D uncertain. The sequencing sample was made of peripheral blood. The TCR sequence derives from a human donor in a cohort sampled during active COVID-19. CDR3 nucleotide sequence: TGTGCCAGCAGTTCCCGGTATGAAAAACTGTTTTTT. It yields the protein CASSSRYEKLFF.